Each of the 27 T cell receptor beta chains below was sequenced from the same sample in a study of graft-versus-host responses after intestinal transplantation. The table came from immunoSEQ multiplex PCR; TCRdb's copy has only in-frame clones and leaves some out. Seen here are roughly 56,000 clones, more than 75% observed once, and the top ten hold roughly 2.7%. Here the sequenced sample was PBMCs, taken around 120 days after intestinal transplantation. The receptor set was obtained from a human patient who received an intestinal transplant, so some T cells may come from the graft donor.

The rearrangement joins TRBV5-1 to TRBJ1-4, with 9 positions matching TRBD1. V lost 4 bases and J lost 11; bases outside the gene matches: 9. The V gene's germline CDR1 is SGHRS and CDR2 YFSETQ. There are 14 residues in the CDR3. The CDR3 region is CASSRDRDFGKLFF. Written as DNA, the CDR3 is TGCGCCAGCAGCCGGGACAGGGATTTTGGGAAACTGTTTTTT.

This rearrangement joins TRBV5-8 to TRBJ2-1; 9 nucleotides line up with TRBD1. CDR1 and CDR2 (germline): SGHTS, YDEGEE. V gave up 3 bases and J gave up 7 bases; unmatched junction bases: 20. This CDR3 has 19 amino acids. Here the CDR3 reads CASSSRDRATAGLLNEQFF. The CDR3 DNA reads TGTGCCAGCAGCTCGAGGGACAGGGCAACAGCGGGGCTTCTGAATGAGCAGTTCTTC.

The chain has TRBV27 and TRBJ2-7, with 8 bases matching TRBD2. The CDR3 has 15 amino acids. The V segment lost 5 bases and the J segment 4 bases; nucleotides outside the gene matches: 10. Germline V gene lookup returns CDR1 MNHEY and CDR2 SMNVEV (reference sequence). The CDR3 DNA reads TGTGCCAGCAGTCCCCGGGGACTAGTCGGGTACGAGCAGTACTTC. This translates into CASSPRGLVGYEQYF.

The rearrangement joins TRBV7-8 to TRBJ2-3, with TRBD1 identical over 8 bases. The CDR3 has 16 residues. Germline CDR1 is SGHVS and CDR2 is FQNEAQ. J lost 5 bases, V lost 4 bases, and 11 bases had no gene match. CDR3 residues: CASSSLTGDAGDTQYF. The CDR3 DNA follows: TGTGCCAGCAGCTCGTTGACAGGGGATGCTGGAGATACGCAGTATTTT.

V is TRBV5-8 and J is TRBJ1-5; TRBD1 is a possible D gene (5 bases). The CDR3 loop spans 14 amino acids. Trimming stripped 1 base from V and 6 bases from J, with 11 bases between. Germline V CDR1 and CDR2: SGHTS, YDEGEE. For the CDR3, the DNA is TGTGCCAGCAGCTTGTCTCAGGGTAGTCAGCCCCAGCATTTT. Protein sequence: CASSLSQGSQPQHF.

The chain recombines TRBV27 with TRBJ2-7; TRBD2 agrees at 7 bases. V trimming: 8 bases; J trimming: 1 base; junction bases outside the gene matches: 8. The CDR3 has 14 amino acids. CDR1 is MNHEY and CDR2 is SMNVEV in the germline V gene (reference sequence). CDR3 sequence reads: CASFRTRGSYEQYF. As DNA, the CDR3 is TGTGCCAGCTTTAGGACTAGAGGGTCCTACGAGCAGTACTTC.

The rearrangement links TRBV6-1 to TRBJ2-7; 12 bases map to TRBD2. Looked up from germline, CDR1 is MNHNS and CDR2 is SASEGT. The trim removed 6 bases at V and 2 bases at J, leaving 5 bases unmatched. This CDR3 comprises 15 residues. The CDR3 DNA is TGTGCCAGCAGCTTTGCTAGCGGGGGGGCCTACGAGCAGTACTTC. This encodes CASSFASGGAYEQYF.

This clone was counted a single time. The chain combines TRBV5-1 with TRBJ2-1, with D perhaps TRBD2 (7 bases). The CDR3 is 12 amino acids. The V gene lost 3 bases and the J gene lost 10 bases, with 11 bases spanning the gap. Germline loops: CDR1 SGHRS, CDR2 YFSETQ. In DNA form, the CDR3 reads TGCGCCAGCAGCTCGGGGGGCGGGGAGCAGTTCTTC. Its translation is CASSSGGGEQFF.

V usage is TRBV5-1 and J usage is TRBJ1-4; the match to TRBD1 covers 10 bases. The CDR3 totals 15 residues. Per the germline V gene, CDR1 is SGHRS and CDR2 is YFSETQ. The V segment lost 4 bases and the J segment 6 bases; nucleotides outside the gene matches: 6. In nucleotides, the CDR3 is TGCGCCAGCAGCCCAGGGGGGACAGGGGATGAAAAACTGTTTTTT. It is translated as CASSPGGTGDEKLFF.

The chain recombines TRBV30 with TRBJ1-5; D remains unclear. Trimming removed 0 bases from V and 0 bases from J, with 9 bases in between. The CDR3 spans 15 residues. Germline V gene lookup returns CDR1 GTSNPN and CDR2 SVGIG (reference sequence). The CDR3 region has the DNA TGTGCCTGGAGTGTCGGGAGACATAGCAATCAGCCCCAGCATTTT. As protein: CAWSVGRHSNQPQHF. The full variable domain, rest sourced from reference TRBV30 and TRBJ1-5, is SQTIHQWPATLVQPVGSPLSLECTVEGTSNPNLYWYRQAAGRGLQLLFYSVGIGQISSEVPQNLSASRPQDRQFILSSKKLLLSDSGFYLCAWSVGRHSNQPQHFGDGTRLSIL.

V gene TRBV11-2 combines with J gene TRBJ1-3; TRBD1 aligns across 7 bases. The CDR3 totals 17 residues. Per the germline V gene, CDR1 is SGHAT and CDR2 is FQNNGV. The trim removed 7 bases at V and 1 base at J, leaving 13 bases unmatched. This chain's CDR3 is CASNQVIRGRSGNTIYF. In DNA, the CDR3 is TGTGCCAGCAACCAGGTCATCAGGGGGAGGTCTGGAAACACCATATATTTT.

Details on this clone: This sample also contains other DNA sequences that code for the same CDR3. The V call is TRBV4-1, the J call TRBJ2-7, with TRBD2 matching 13 bases. The length of the CDR3 is 16 residues. V lost 4 bases, J lost 2 bases, and 5 bases stayed unmatched. Germline V gene lookup returns CDR1 MGHRA and CDR2 YSYEKL. The CDR3 region has the DNA TGCGCCAGCAGCCTTGGACTAGCGGGGGAAACCTACGAGCAGTACTTC. Translation gives CASSLGLAGETYEQYF.

The chain couples TRBV7-9 to TRBJ2-7, with 10 bases that match TRBD2. Per germline, CDR1 SEHNR and CDR2 FQNEAQ (reference sequence). J lost 4 bases, V lost 5 bases, and 8 bases had no gene match. The CDR3 is made up of 15 amino acids. The CDR3: CASSASGRELYEQYF. The CDR3 nucleotides read TGTGCCAGCAGCGCGAGCGGGAGGGAGCTTTACGAGCAGTACTTC.

This chain joins TRBV4-1 and TRBJ2-1; 9 positions match TRBD1. Germline V CDR1 and CDR2: MGHRA, YSYEKL. The CDR3 runs 16 residues. Trimming at V came to 1 base and at J to 3 bases, leaving 4 bases not matched to a gene. CDR3: CASSQGWDRVYNEQFF. As DNA, the CDR3 is TGCGCCAGCAGCCAAGGGTGGGACAGGGTCTACAATGAGCAGTTCTTC.

This chain uses TRBV28 with TRBJ2-1; D remains unclear. V lost 2 bases and J lost 6, with 17 bases in between. Germline CDR1 and CDR2: MDHEN and SYDVKM. The CDR3 sequence is 16 residues long. The CDR3 DNA sequence: TGTGCCAGCAGTTTACCTGGATTTAGGTTTCCCAATGAGCAGTTCTTC. This translates into CASSLPGFRFPNEQFF. The full variable domain, with the rest looked up from reference TRBV28 and TRBJ2-1, is DVKVTQSSRYLVKRTGEKVFLECVQDMDHENMFWYRQDPGLGLRLIYFSYDVKMKEKGDIPEGYSVSREKKERFSLILESASTNQTSMYLCASSLPGFRFPNEQFFGPGTRLTVL.

This chain links TRBV28 with TRBJ1-1; perhaps TRBD1 as D (5 bases). Trimming removed 6 bases from V and 4 bases from J, with 9 bases in between. This CDR3 is built from 12 residues. Germline values: CDR1 MDHEN, CDR2 SYDVKM. CDR3 DNA: TGTGCCAGCAGCGAAGGGGTCACTGAAGCTTTCTTT. This encodes CASSEGVTEAFF.

This clone was detected a few times. The chain couples TRBV7-8 to TRBJ2-3, with 13 nucleotides matching TRBD2. CDR1 is SGHVS and CDR2 is FQNEAQ in the germline V gene. This CDR3 comprises 18 residues. V was clipped by 4 bases and J by 0 bases; unmatched bases: 7. CDR3 loop: CASSSGLAGLSSTDTQYF. The CDR3 DNA is TGTGCCAGCAGCTCGGGACTAGCGGGATTATCTAGCACAGATACGCAGTATTTT.

The chain couples TRBV28 to TRBJ2-5, with D possibly being TRBD2 (6 bases). The J call is doubtful: the DNA matches TRBJ2-7 better. Germline CDR1 and CDR2: MDHEN and SYDVKM. The CDR3 runs 15 residues. The CDR3 loop is CASSTPGGRSYEQYF. CDR3 coding DNA: TGTGCCAGCAGTACCCCCGGGGGTCGATCCTACGAGCAGTACTTC.

The rearrangement joins TRBV14 to TRBJ2-7, with 11 bases aligning to TRBD2. J lost 5 bases, V lost 2 bases, and 14 bases had no gene match. Germline assignment: CDR1 SGHDN and CDR2 FVKESK. This CDR3 has 18 residues. The CDR3 DNA sequence: TGTGCCAGCAGCCAAAGAAGGACTAGCGGGTGGAGTTTGAACGAGCAGTACTTC. It translates to CASSQRRTSGWSLNEQYF.

This clone came up a few times. The rearrangement links TRBV10-2 to TRBJ2-7; D remains unclear. Per the germline V gene, CDR1 is WSHSY and CDR2 is SAAADI. This CDR3 comprises 10 residues. V was pared by 8 bases and J by 2 bases, with 4 bases between. The CDR3 region is CASATYEQYF. As DNA, the CDR3 is TGCGCCAGCGCCACCTACGAGCAGTACTTC.

The chain uses TRBV30 and TRBJ2-7, with D possibly TRBD2 on 6 matching bases. With 5 bases removed from V and 3 bases from J, the gap between germline ends came to 14 bases. The germline gives CDR1 GTSNPN, CDR2 SVGIG (reference sequence). The CDR3 contains 13 residues. The CDR3 reads CAWAEGVSYEQYF. CDR3 DNA sequence: TGTGCCTGGGCGGAGGGAGTAAGCTACGAGCAGTACTTC. Drawing the rest from reference TRBV30 and TRBJ2-7, the complete variable domain is SQTIHQWPATLVQPVGSPLSLECTVEGTSNPNLYWYRQAAGRGLQLLFYSVGIGQISSEVPQNLSASRPQDRQFILSSKKLLLSDSGFYLCAWAEGVSYEQYFGPGTRLTVT.

This clone was observed a single time. The chain couples TRBV18 to TRBJ1-1; D is perhaps TRBD1 (6 bases). This CDR3 has 14 residues. Trimming left V 3 bases short and J 1 base short, with 9 bases between. Germline V CDR1 and CDR2: KGHSH, LQKENI. In DNA, the CDR3 is TGTGCCAGCTCACCGGGGGCGGGGAACACTGAAGCTTTCTTT. Protein product: CASSPGAGNTEAFF. The variable domain in full, with the rest retrieved from reference TRBV18 and TRBJ1-1, is NAGVMQNPRHLVRRRGQEARLRCSPMKGHSHVYWYRQLPEEGLKFMVYLQKENIIDESGMPKERFSAEFPKEGPSILRIQQVVRGDSAAYFCASSPGAGNTEAFFGQGTRLTVV.

This clone has a handful of counts. V gene TRBV6-5 combines with J gene TRBJ2-7, with TRBD2 identical over 7 bases. CDR3 length: 13 amino acids. V shed 6 bases, J shed 2 bases, and the junction held 4 bases outside the gene matches. CDR1 is MNHEY and CDR2 is SVGAGI in the germline V gene. The CDR3 DNA reads as TGTGCCAGCAGGGGAGGGAGCACCTACGAGCAGTACTTC. Its translation is CASRGGSTYEQYF.

V and J are TRBV28 and TRBJ2-5; 9 nucleotides match TRBD2. J gave up 3 bases and V 3 bases, and 5 bases lay outside the gene matches. Germline V gene lookup returns CDR1 MDHEN and CDR2 SYDVKM. This CDR3 contains 15 residues. Here the CDR3 reads CASSFPAGGEETQYF. Written as DNA, the CDR3 is TGTGCCAGCAGTTTCCCCGCGGGGGGGGAAGAGACCCAGTACTTC.

The chain couples TRBV23-1 to TRBJ2-6; D may be TRBD1 or TRBD2 (5 bases each). TRBV23-1 is filed as an ORF, its function uncertain. The CDR3 is made up of 18 amino acids. Trimming removed 5 bases from V and 5 bases from J, with 22 bases in between. The CDR3 DNA reads as TGCGCCAGCAGTTATATCGGGACGCAACAAAGTCGGGCCAACGTCCTGACTTTC. Translation gives CASSYIGTQQSRANVLTF.

The V gene is TRBV19, the J gene TRBJ2-3; D is undetermined. CDR3 length: 13 amino acids. Germline V gives CDR1 LNHDA, CDR2 SQIVND (reference sequence). The germline V and J ends were trimmed by 3 bases and 6 bases, with 10 bases remaining between them. The CDR3 loop is CASSIAPPDTQYF. CDR3 in DNA: TGTGCCAGTAGTATCGCGCCGCCGGATACGCAGTATTTT.

A remark on this clone: Other DNA sequences in the sample encode the same CDR3. The gene calls are TRBV15 and TRBJ2-3; no clear D gene. Germline values: CDR1 LNHNV, CDR2 YYDKDF (reference sequence). This CDR3 has 12 residues. V was pared by 0 bases and J by 3 bases, with 1 base between. DNA for the CDR3: TGTGCCACCAGCAGAGATACAGATACGCAGTATTTT. Protein: CATSRDTDTQYF.